A selection of T cell receptor beta chains follows, all from one sample in a study of blood T cell repertoires in COVID-19. The protocol was immunoSEQ multiplex PCR, while the TCRdb copy is restricted to in-frame clones and leaves out a portion. Of a few hundred thousand clones listed, around 85% were seen once; the top ten hold approximately 3.7%. The sample was peripheral blood. The receptors come from a woman aged 18-29 years with acute or convalescent COVID-19. CDR3s include the opening cysteine and the closing phenylalanine or tryptophan. Each record gives: J gene, V gene, clone size, D gene, CDR3 protein, CDR3 DNA. The D gene is left open where the match is weak. The listing skips clone size in some rows; elsewhere it reads once, few, many or a size class.

TRBJ2-6,TRBV5-1,-,-,CASSLGEGGANVLTF,TGCGCCAGCAGCCTAGGTGAGGGTGGGGCCAACGTCCTGACTTTC
TRBJ1-2,TRBV6-5,-,-,CASSYSQGGGYTF,TGTGCCAGCAGTTACTCGCAGGGTGGGGGCTACACCTTC
TRBJ1-5,TRBV7-3,-,-,CASSVGVTAGHQPQHF,TGTGCCAGCAGCGTCGGGGTGACAGCGGGGCATCAGCCCCAGCATTTT
TRBJ2-1,TRBV6-6,once,TRBD2,CASSYGGGAYNEQFF,TGTGCCAGCAGTTACGGCGGGGGGGCCTACAATGAGCAGTTCTTC
TRBJ2-7,TRBV5-1,-,TRBD1,CASSWRDREDNEQYF,TGCGCCAGCAGCTGGCGGGACAGGGAAGACAACGAGCAGTACTTC
TRBJ1-1,TRBV30,-,-,CAWSVQRGTEAFF,TGTGCCTGGAGTGTACAAAGGGGCACTGAAGCTTTCTTT
TRBJ2-3,TRBV29-1,-,-,CSVGAPIQPDTQYF,TGCAGCGTTGGGGCACCCATTCAGCCAGATACGCAGTATTTT
TRBJ1-5,TRBV5-4,few,-,CASSPGGGEPQHF,TGTGCCAGCAGCCCCGGCGGGGGGGAGCCCCAGCATTTT
TRBJ2-7,TRBV19,-,-,CASSMRDGSYEQYF,TGTGCCAGTAGTATGCGGGACGGCTCCTACGAGCAGTACTTC
TRBJ2-1,TRBV28,-,-,CASSPAGNEQFF,TGTGCCAGCAGCCCAGCGGGCAATGAGCAGTTCTTC
TRBJ1-1,TRBV19,-,-,CASYKLQGQNTEAFF,TGTGCCAGTTATAAACTACAGGGCCAGAACACTGAAGCTTTCTTT
TRBJ2-2,TRBV9,-,TRBD2,CASSSGLAGGATGELFF,TGTGCCAGCAGCTCGGGACTAGCGGGAGGCGCGACCGGGGAGCTGTTTTTT
TRBJ1-6,TRBV6-5,-,-,CASTARESHSPLHF,TGTGCCAGCACGGCCAGGGAAAGTCACTCACCCCTCCACTTT
TRBJ1-2,TRBV9,-,-,CASSVARDIPGGGYTF,TGTGCCAGCAGCGTAGCTCGGGACATTCCCGGTGGTGGCTACACCTTC
TRBJ2-2,TRBV10-1,few,-,CASSRVGRTGELFF,TGCGCCAGCAGCCGGGTCGGTCGGACCGGGGAGCTGTTTTTT
TRBJ1-6,TRBV10-3,-,-,CAISESGQGISPLHF,TGTGCCATCAGTGAGTCGGGGCAGGGGATTTCACCCCTCCACTTT
TRBJ2-7,TRBV3-1/TRBV3-2,-,-,CASSQDLVQGKYEQYF,TGTGCCAGCAGCCAAGATCTCGTGCAGGGGAAATACGAGCAGTACTTC
TRBJ1-5,TRBV5-4,-,-,CASSFKRGGWPQHF,TGTGCCAGCAGCTTTAAAAGGGGTGGCTGGCCCCAGCATTTT
TRBJ2-3,TRBV7-8,-,-,CASSSGQGGETDTQYF,TGTGCCAGCAGCTCCGGCCAGGGGGGAGAAACAGATACGCAGTATTTT
TRBJ2-2,TRBV7-9,-,-,CASSQGDTGELFF,TGTGCCAGCAGCCAAGGGGACACCGGGGAGCTGTTTTTT
TRBJ2-2,TRBV18,-,-,CASSPTGIANTGELFF,TGTGCCAGCTCACCAACCGGGATCGCGAACACCGGGGAGCTGTTTTTT
TRBJ1-1,TRBV6-5,-,-,CASSYFGQEREAFF,TGTGCCAGCAGTTACTTCGGACAAGAGAGGGAAGCTTTCTTT
TRBJ2-3,TRBV6-6,-,TRBD1,CASGQGAFSTDTQYF,TGTGCCAGCGGGCAGGGGGCGTTTAGCACAGATACGCAGTATTTT
TRBJ1-1,TRBV5-8,-,-,CASSLDRGRTEAFF,TGTGCCAGCAGCTTGGATCGGGGTCGGACTGAAGCTTTCTTT
TRBJ1-2,TRBV5-4,once,-,CASSLVPIGDKIYGYTF,TGTGCCAGCAGCTTGGTTCCAATCGGGGACAAGATCTATGGCTACACCTTC
TRBJ2-5,TRBV6-5,-,TRBD1,CASNRQGAGETQYF,TGTGCCAGCAACCGACAGGGGGCGGGAGAGACCCAGTACTTC
TRBJ1-4,TRBV5-6,-,TRBD1,CASSLTGGFGEKLFF,TGTGCCAGCAGCTTGACAGGGGGCTTTGGTGAAAAACTGTTTTTT
TRBJ2-7,TRBV18,-,-,CASSPRDGAGEQYF,TGTGCCAGCTCACCTCGGGACGGAGCGGGCGAGCAGTACTTC
TRBJ1-5,TRBV27,-,-,CASSEQDSNQPQHF,TGTGCCAGCAGCGAACAAGATAGCAATCAGCCCCAGCATTTT
TRBJ2-7,TRBV9,-,TRBD1,CASSRTDRVGYEQYF,TGTGCCAGCAGCCGAACGGACAGGGTGGGGTACGAGCAGTACTTC
TRBJ2-7,TRBV11-2,-,-,CASSFRGNEQYF,TGTGCCAGCAGCTTTAGGGGGAACGAGCAGTACTTC
TRBJ1-2,TRBV10-3,-,-,CAISERGNNYGYTF,TGTGCCATCAGTGAAAGGGGGAATAACTATGGCTACACCTTC
TRBJ1-4,TRBV24-1,-,TRBD1,CATSDNRGGLEKLFF,TGTGCCACCAGTGACAACAGGGGGGGACTAGAAAAACTGTTTTTT
TRBJ1-3,TRBV6-5,-,-,CASSSREEGNTIYF,TGTGCCAGCAGTAGCCGGGAGGAGGGAAACACCATATATTTT
TRBJ1-4,TRBV29-1,few,TRBD1,CSVGDRDEKLFF,TGCAGCGTTGGGGACAGGGATGAAAAACTGTTTTTT
TRBJ1-2,TRBV11-2,few,TRBD1,CASSQSGTGGVNGYTF,TGTGCCAGCAGCCAGAGTGGGACAGGGGGTGTAAATGGCTACACCTTC
TRBJ1-2,TRBV2,few,-,CASTADGIANYGYTF,TGTGCCTCAACAGCAGATGGTATAGCTAACTATGGCTACACCTTC
TRBJ1-3,TRBV18,-,TRBD1,CASSPGTGAGNTIYF,TGTGCCAGCTCACCAGGGACAGGCGCGGGAAACACCATATATTTT
TRBJ1-3,TRBV4-2,-,TRBD1,CASGWGQVGNTIYF,TGTGCCAGCGGGTGGGGACAGGTTGGAAACACCATATATTTT
TRBJ2-1,TRBV7-9,few,-,CASSLGEWAYNEQFF,TGTGCCAGCAGCTTAGGGGAGTGGGCCTACAATGAGCAGTTCTTC
TRBJ1-1,TRBV5-4,-,TRBD1,CASSLEGASTEAFF,TGTGCCAGCAGCTTGGAGGGGGCGAGCACTGAAGCTTTCTTT
TRBJ1-1,TRBV5-1,-,-,CASSFTLGENTEAFF,TGCGCCAGCAGCTTTACCCTAGGGGAGAACACTGAAGCTTTCTTT
TRBJ2-1,TRBV6-2/TRBV6-3,-,TRBD2,CASIPGGGTDEQFF,TGTGCCAGCATCCCTGGCGGGGGGACGGATGAGCAGTTCTTC
TRBJ2-5,TRBV5-6,-,-,CASSSGTSQETQYF,TGTGCCAGCAGCTCCGGGACATCCCAAGAGACCCAGTACTTC
TRBJ2-7,TRBV5-4,-,-,CASSPRGGGVSVGDQYF,TGTGCCAGCAGCCCTCGAGGAGGGGGCGTAAGTGTGGGCGACCAGTACTTC
TRBJ2-7,TRBV5-1,-,TRBD1,CASSPETGGLYEQYF,TGCGCCAGCAGCCCCGAGACAGGGGGTCTCTACGAGCAGTACTTC
TRBJ2-3,TRBV3-1/TRBV3-2,-,-,CASSLTAGDTQYF,TGTGCCAGCAGCCTTACAGCGGGAGATACGCAGTATTTT
TRBJ1-5,TRBV24-1,once,-,CATTSILEANQPQHF,TGTGCCACCACCTCCATTCTGGAGGCCAATCAGCCCCAGCATTTT
TRBJ2-2,TRBV6-2/TRBV6-3,-,-,CASSPTGGTGELFF,TGTGCCAGCAGCCCTACAGGAGGGACCGGGGAGCTGTTTTTT
TRBJ1-2,TRBV9,-,-,CASTPRGGLGYTF,TGTGCCAGCACTCCCCGGGGGGGCTTGGGCTACACCTTC
TRBJ2-7,TRBV27,-,TRBD2,CASSSRGGTSYEQYF,TGTGCCAGCAGTTCCCGCGGGGGGACCTCCTACGAGCAGTACTTC
TRBJ1-5,TRBV5-1,-,-,CASSPAGTNNQPQHF,TGCGCCAGCAGCCCGGCGGGCACAAACAATCAGCCCCAGCATTTT
TRBJ2-2,TRBV2,-,TRBD2,CASSDSQGLAAGELFF,TGTGCCAGCAGTGATTCACAGGGACTAGCGGCCGGGGAGCTGTTTTTT
TRBJ1-5,TRBV27,-,TRBD1,CASSLYRGHEPQHF,TGTGCCAGCAGTCTTTACAGGGGGCATGAGCCCCAGCATTTT
TRBJ1-1,TRBV3-1/TRBV3-2,-,-,CASSQDLTGSTEAFF,TGTGCCAGCAGCCAAGATCTCACAGGGAGCACTGAAGCTTTCTTT
TRBJ2-3,TRBV19,-,TRBD1,CATTGARITDTQYF,TGTGCCACGACAGGGGCCAGAATCACAGATACGCAGTATTTT
TRBJ2-1,TRBV6-1,-,TRBD2,CASSEGTSGTSQFF,TGTGCCAGCAGTGAAGGGACTAGCGGGACCTCCCAGTTCTTC
TRBJ1-1,TRBV6-1,-,-,CASSEALGGTEAFF,TGTGCCAGCAGTGAAGCGCTGGGGGGGACTGAAGCTTTCTTT
TRBJ2-4,TRBV19,once,-,CASSIGQSDIQYF,TGTGCCAGTAGTATAGGACAGTCTGACATTCAGTACTTC